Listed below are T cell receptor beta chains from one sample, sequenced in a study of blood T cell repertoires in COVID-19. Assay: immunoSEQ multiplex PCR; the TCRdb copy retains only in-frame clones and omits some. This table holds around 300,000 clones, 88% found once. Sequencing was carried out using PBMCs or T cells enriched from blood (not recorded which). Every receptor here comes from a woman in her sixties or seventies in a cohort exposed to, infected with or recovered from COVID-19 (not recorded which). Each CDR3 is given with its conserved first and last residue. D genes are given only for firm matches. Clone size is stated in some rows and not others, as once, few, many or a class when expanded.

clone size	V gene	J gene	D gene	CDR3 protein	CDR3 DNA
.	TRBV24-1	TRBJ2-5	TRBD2	CATSDVAGAGQETQYF	TGTGCCACCAGTGACGTAGCGGGAGCGGGGCAAGAGACCCAGTACTTC
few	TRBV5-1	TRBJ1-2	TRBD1	CASSLGTANPYGYTF	TGCGCCAGCAGCTTAGGGACAGCCAACCCCTATGGCTACACCTTC
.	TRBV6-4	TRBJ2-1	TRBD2	CASSAGTSGHNEQFF	TGTGCCAGCAGCGCCGGGACTAGCGGGCACAATGAGCAGTTCTTC
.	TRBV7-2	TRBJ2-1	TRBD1	CASSARGQAGANEQFF	TGTGCCAGCAGCGCGCGGGGACAGGCTGGAGCCAATGAGCAGTTCTTC
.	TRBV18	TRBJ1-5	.	CASSPPGGTSNQPQHF	TGTGCCAGCTCACCCCCTGGAGGTACGAGCAATCAGCCCCAGCATTTT
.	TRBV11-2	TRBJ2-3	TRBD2	CASSTILKRAGGVDTQYF	TGTGCCAGCAGTACGATACTGAAACGGGCGGGAGGGGTAGATACGCAGTATTTT
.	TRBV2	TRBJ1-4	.	CASSEDTGLNEKLFF	TGTGCCAGCAGTGAAGACACAGGCCTTAATGAAAAACTGTTTTTT
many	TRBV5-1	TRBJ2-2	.	CASSEQANTGELFF	TGCGCCAGCAGCGAACAGGCGAACACCGGGGAGCTGTTTTTT
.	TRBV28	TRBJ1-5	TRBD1	CASRSPGQLNQPQHF	TGTGCCAGCAGGTCGCCGGGACAGCTCAATCAGCCCCAGCATTTT
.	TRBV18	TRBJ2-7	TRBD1	CASSLTGTLTYEQYF	TGTGCCAGCTCACTGACAGGGACCCTCACCTACGAGCAGTACTTC
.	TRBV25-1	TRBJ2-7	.	CASSETGFEQYF	TGTGCCAGCAGTGAAACAGGGTTCGAGCAGTACTTC
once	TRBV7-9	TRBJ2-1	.	CASSLGGVYNEQFF	TGTGCCAGCAGCTTAGGGGGAGTTTACAATGAGCAGTTCTTC
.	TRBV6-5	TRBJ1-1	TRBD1	CASSYWGRGSTEAFF	TGTGCCAGCAGTTACTGGGGCAGGGGGAGCACTGAAGCTTTCTTT
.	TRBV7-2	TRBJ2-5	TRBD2	CASSLNRGGTQYF	TGTGCCAGCAGCTTAAATCGGGGGGGGACCCAGTACTTC
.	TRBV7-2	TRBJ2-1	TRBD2	CASSLRGSSYNEQFF	TGTGCCAGCAGCTTACGCGGGAGCTCCTACAATGAGCAGTTCTTC
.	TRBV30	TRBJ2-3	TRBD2	CAWSKAGASDTQYF	TGTGCCTGGAGTAAGGCGGGAGCAAGTGATACGCAGTATTTT
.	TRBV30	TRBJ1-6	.	CAWSRDTNSPLHF	TGTGCCTGGAGTCGGGACACTAATTCACCCCTCCACTTT
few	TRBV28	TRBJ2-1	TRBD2	CASSSWTSGRGEQFF	TGTGCCAGCAGTTCCTGGACTAGCGGCCGTGGGGAGCAGTTCTTC
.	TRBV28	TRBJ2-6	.	CASSLGYPGSGANVLTF	TGTGCCAGCAGTTTAGGGTATCCGGGCTCTGGGGCCAACGTCCTGACTTTC
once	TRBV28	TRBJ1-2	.	CASSPRRLGYTF	TGTGCCAGCAGCCCCCGGAGGCTTGGCTACACCTTC
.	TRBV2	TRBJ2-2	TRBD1	CASMRQGRNTGELFF	TGTGCCAGCATGCGACAGGGAAGAAACACCGGGGAGCTGTTTTTT
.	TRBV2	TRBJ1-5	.	CASTLVQGDQPQHF	TGTGCCAGCACATTAGTACAGGGAGATCAGCCCCAGCATTTT
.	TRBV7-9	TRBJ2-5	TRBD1	CASSLVPGGAETQYF	TGTGCCAGCAGCTTAGTCCCAGGGGGCGCAGAGACCCAGTACTTC
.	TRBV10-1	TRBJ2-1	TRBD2	CASSPVAGTSGYNEQFF	TGCGCCAGCAGCCCTGTCGCCGGGACTAGCGGATACAATGAGCAGTTCTTC
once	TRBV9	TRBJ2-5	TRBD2	CASSPSGGQETQYF	TGTGCCAGCAGCCCCTCGGGAGGCCAAGAGACCCAGTACTTC
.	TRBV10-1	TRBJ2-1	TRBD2	CASSDRASGRMNEQFF	TGCGCCAGCAGTGACCGGGCCAGCGGGAGAATGAATGAGCAGTTCTTC
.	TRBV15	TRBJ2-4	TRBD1	CATSGSGTGPQNIQYF	TGTGCCACCAGCGGATCCGGGACAGGGCCCCAAAACATTCAGTACTTC
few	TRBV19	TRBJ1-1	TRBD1	CASSTTGGVSIPEAFF	TGTGCCAGTAGCACTACAGGGGGGGTCTCTATCCCTGAAGCTTTCTTT
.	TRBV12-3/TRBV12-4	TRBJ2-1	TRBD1	CASRADRGDEQFF	TGTGCCAGCAGAGCGGACAGGGGTGATGAGCAGTTCTTC
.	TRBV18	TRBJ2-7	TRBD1	CASSEDRVEDEQYF	TGTGCCAGCTCAGAAGACAGGGTCGAGGACGAGCAGTACTTC
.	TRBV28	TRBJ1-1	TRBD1	CASERQGYTEAFF	TGTGCCAGCGAACGACAGGGGTACACTGAAGCTTTCTTT
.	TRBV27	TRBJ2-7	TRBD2	CASSLSTGGYEQYF	TGTGCCAGCAGTTTATCGACGGGAGGGTACGAGCAGTACTTC
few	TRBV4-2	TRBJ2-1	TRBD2	CASSQIRPGLASIEQFF	TGTGCCAGCAGCCAAATTCGCCCGGGACTAGCTTCCATTGAGCAGTTCTTC